This T cell receptor beta chain was found in a study of blood T cell repertoires in COVID-19. Study-wide context: Acute-phase and convalescent COVID-19 samples originated in the United States, Italy and Spain. In each case, the material was cDNA or gDNA derived from T cells, B-cell-depleted T cells, or PBMCs.

The J segment lost 0 bases and the V segment lost 5 bases, leaving 7 bases of the junction unmatched. The V gene's germline CDR1 is MDHEN and CDR2 SYDVKM. The CDR3 runs to 18 residues. The data were produced by immunoSEQ multiplex PCR, yet TCRdb's version contains in-frame clones alone and is incomplete. The sample lists approximately 170,000 clones; 85% to 90% were seen once. The receptor comes from a man aged 45-65 years who had recovered from COVID-19. The V and J genes are TRBV28 and TRBJ2-3; 14 bases are shared with TRBD2. Material: peripheral blood. The CDR3 spells CASSHGLAGGPSTDTQYF. The CDR3 bases are TGTGCCAGCAGTCACGGACTAGCGGGGGGCCCTAGCACAGATACGCAGTATTTT.